Shown below are 29 T cell receptor beta chains from a single sample sequenced in a study of beta chain features in type 1 diabetes. No antigen has been identified for these receptors. Study conclusions and caveats: People with Type 1 diabetes carried modestly yet significantly shorter TCRB CDR3s in all four CD4+ subsets.

Reverse transcribing all isolated RNA meant expressed TCRB transcripts were sequenced. Profiling relied on immunoSEQ multiplex PCR, and the TCRdb table lists in-frame clones only, not all of them. The sample contains 300,000 to 350,000 clones, about 13% of which appear only once. The specimen sequenced was naive CD4+ T cells from blood. Receptors were obtained from a woman in her late teens or twenties with type 1 diabetes.

This clone was counted a few times. The V call is TRBV7-2, the J call TRBJ2-1, with 7 bases that match TRBD2. From germline, CDR1 is SGHTA and CDR2 FQGNSA. The CDR3 length is 17 residues. V lost 5 bases, J lost 4 bases, and 14 bases stayed unmatched. The CDR3 DNA is TGTGCCAGCAGCGTTGATTTACGCGGGAGTAGGTACAATGAGCAGTTCTTC. Protein sequence: CASSVDLRGSRYNEQFF.

The chain uses TRBV6-1 and TRBJ1-1, with D possibly being TRBD1 (5 bases). The CDR3 length is 14 residues. V lost 3 bases and J lost 5, with 13 bases in between. Germline assignment: CDR1 MNHNS and CDR2 SASEGT. Here the CDR3 DNA reads TGTGCCAGCAGTGACGGGACCCGGGGGACTGAAGCTTTCTTT. Amino acids: CASSDGTRGTEAFF.

This clone was detected only a few times. CDR3 region: CASSHPRLAGETQYF. In DNA, the CDR3 is TGTGCCAGCAGCCATCCCCGGCTAGCGGGAGAGACCCAGTACTTC. The chain links TRBV28 to TRBJ2-5, with TRBD2 identical over 8 bases. The ends lost 6 bases at V and 4 bases at J; junction bases unmatched: 10. Germline CDR1 is MDHEN and CDR2 is SYDVKM. This CDR3 has 15 residues.

This clone was observed a few times. The chain is built from TRBV7-9 and TRBJ2-3, with 7 bases that match TRBD2. V shed 5 bases, J shed 1 base, and the junction held 9 bases outside the gene matches. Germline CDR1 and CDR2: SEHNR and FQNEAQ (reference sequence). The CDR3 is 16 residues long. The DNA of the CDR3 is TGTGCCAGCAGCCGAACCGGGGCGGGGGGCACAGATACGCAGTATTTT. The encoded protein is CASSRTGAGGTDTQYF.

The chain employs TRBV7-9 and TRBJ1-1; TRBD1 is a possible D gene (5 bases). Germline-derived CDR1 and CDR2 are SEHNR and FQNEAQ (reference sequence). The V end was cut by 11 bases, the J end by 9 bases, with 16 bases between. The length of the CDR3 is 11 residues. CDR3 nucleotides: TGTGCCGGGCTAGCGACAGATCAAGCTTTCTTT. Residues: CAGLATDQAFF.

The J gene is TRBJ1-1, the V gene TRBV7-6; no definite D call. In germline, CDR1 is SGHVS, CDR2 FNYEAQ. This CDR3 has 14 amino acids. V was cut by 1 base and J by 5 bases, with 11 bases left in between. The DNA for the CDR3 is TGTGCCAGCAGCTTAGAAAGCGGTGGGACTGAAGCTTTCTTT. This gives the protein CASSLESGGTEAFF.

The chain uses TRBV14 and TRBJ2-1, with D possibly matching TRBD2 (6 bases). The germline CDR1 and CDR2 sequences are SGHDN and FVKESK. The CDR3 is 12 amino acids. The germline V and J ends were trimmed by 8 bases and 10 bases, with 15 bases remaining between them. The DNA of the CDR3 is TGTGCCAGCGGGGAATCGGGACTCGAGCAGTTCTTC. This codes for CASGESGLEQFF.

This rearrangement joins TRBV18 to TRBJ2-5, with D perhaps TRBD1 (6 bases). V lost 3 bases and J lost 2, with 10 bases in between. The CDR3 runs to 14 residues. Germline values: CDR1 KGHSH, CDR2 LQKENI. The CDR3 loop is CASSPDRSQETQYF. Written as DNA, the CDR3 is TGTGCCAGCTCACCCGACAGGTCACAAGAGACCCAGTACTTC. The whole variable domain, filled in from reference TRBV18 and TRBJ2-5, reads NAGVMQNPRHLVRRRGQEARLRCSPMKGHSHVYWYRQLPEEGLKFMVYLQKENIIDESGMPKERFSAEFPKEGPSILRIQQVVRGDSAAYFCASSPDRSQETQYFGPGTRLLVL.

This clone has only a few counts. The chain recombines TRBV28 with TRBJ2-3, with 11 bases fitting TRBD2. There are 16 residues in the CDR3. Per germline, CDR1 MDHEN and CDR2 SYDVKM. V was pared by 6 bases and J by 1 base, with 6 bases of the junction left unmatched. The CDR3 sequence is CASRLPTSGGTDTQYF. As DNA, the CDR3 is TGTGCCAGCAGACTACCGACTAGCGGGGGCACAGATACGCAGTATTTT.

This clone was seen a handful of times. J is TRBJ1-2 and V is TRBV7-9, with TRBD1 as a possible D gene (5 bases). Germline V gene sequence: CDR1 SEHNR, CDR2 FQNEAQ (reference sequence). V lost 5 bases and J 5 bases, leaving 12 bases between the germline ends. CDR3 size: 13 residues. CDR3 loop: CASSPDSYYGYTF. In DNA, the CDR3 is TGTGCCAGCAGCCCTGACAGCTATTATGGCTACACCTTC. The variable domain in full, completed from reference TRBV7-9 and TRBJ1-2, reads DTGVSQNPRHKITKRGQNVTFRCDPISEHNRLYWYRQTLGQGPEFLTYFQNEAQLEKSRLLSDRFSAERPKGSFSTLEIQRTEQGDSAMYLCASSPDSYYGYTFGSGTRLTVV.

V and J are TRBV5-6 and TRBJ2-7; D is unclear. The germline V gene encodes CDR1 SGHDT and CDR2 YYEEEE. The CDR3 is 14 residues long. The V gene lost 5 bases and the J gene lost 4 bases, with 16 bases spanning the gap. In nucleotides, the CDR3 is TGTGCCAGCAGGGTCACGGGTGGCGAGTACGAGCAGTACTTC. It encodes CASRVTGGEYEQYF.

The rearrangement links TRBV18 to TRBJ1-2; maybe TRBD1 (5 bases). Germline values: CDR1 KGHSH, CDR2 LQKENI. V dropped 3 bases and J dropped 6 bases, with 17 bases sitting between them. CDR3 length equals 15 residues. CDR3: CASSPRRGAEDGYTF. DNA of the CDR3: TGTGCCAGCTCACCCAGGAGGGGTGCGGAGGATGGCTACACCTTC.

The chain uses TRBV5-1 and TRBJ2-7; a weak D match, TRBD2 (6 bases). Germline-derived CDR1 and CDR2 are SGHRS and YFSETQ. Trimming took 3 bases from V and 2 from J, leaving 12 bases between them. This CDR3 region has 14 residues. CDR3: CASSSRAGPYEQYF. CDR3 nucleotide sequence: TGCGCCAGCAGCTCCCGGGCGGGGCCCTACGAGCAGTACTTC.

This rearrangement joins TRBV7-9 to TRBJ1-1; D uncertain. There are 13 residues in the CDR3. Germline CDR1 SEHNR, CDR2 FQNEAQ (reference sequence). The V end was cut by 8 bases, the J end by 1 base, with 11 bases between. The CDR3 protein is CASAKTGNTEAFF. The CDR3 DNA reads as TGTGCCAGCGCAAAGACGGGGAACACTGAAGCTTTCTTT. Full variable domain (remainder filled in from reference TRBV7-9 and TRBJ1-1): DTGVSQNPRHKITKRGQNVTFRCDPISEHNRLYWYRQTLGQGPEFLTYFQNEAQLEKSRLLSDRFSAERPKGSFSTLEIQRTEQGDSAMYLCASAKTGNTEAFFGQGTRLTVV.

The V and J genes are TRBV29-1 and TRBJ2-3, with D unresolved. Germline CDR1 is SQVTM and CDR2 is ANQGSEA. This CDR3 has 13 residues. V lost 2 bases, J lost 2 bases, and 8 bases lay in between. The CDR3 DNA sequence: TGCAGCGTTGAAAAAAGAGTCACAGATACGCAGTATTTT. Amino acids: CSVEKRVTDTQYF.

The V and J genes are TRBV5-1 and TRBJ2-1; the D gene is possibly TRBD1 (6 bases). CDR1 is SGHRS, CDR2 YFSETQ, per germline. The CDR3 spans 17 residues. V lost 6 bases, J lost 5 bases, and 24 bases lay in between. CDR3 in DNA: TGCGCCAGCAACCGGGGTGGAGCTGGGGGCGCAAACAATGAGCAGTTCTTC. Its translation: CASNRGGAGGANNEQFF. Using reference TRBV5-1 and TRBJ2-1 for the parts outside the CDR3, the full variable domain is KAGVTQTPRYLIKTRGQQVTLSCSPISGHRSVSWYQQTPGQGLQFLFEYFSETQRNKGNFPGRFSGRQFSNSRSEMNVSTLELGDSALYLCASNRGGAGGANNEQFFGPGTRLTVL.

The genes are TRBV7-2 and TRBJ2-5, with TRBD2 as a possible D gene (7 bases). Germline values: CDR1 SGHTA, CDR2 FQGNSA. The CDR3 is made up of 14 amino acids. V lost 8 bases and J lost 0, with 13 bases in between. The CDR3 loop is CASRAGAYQETQYF. Here the CDR3 DNA reads TGTGCCAGCCGGGCGGGGGCGTACCAAGAGACCCAGTACTTC.

This clone was counted between two and nine times. This chain joins TRBV11-1 and TRBJ2-3; D perhaps matches TRBD1 (6 bases). CDR3 length: 15 residues. Per germline, CDR1 SGHAT and CDR2 FQDESV (reference sequence). Trimming stripped 5 bases from V and 1 base from J, with 13 bases between. The CDR3 sequence: CASSLGQSRTDTQYF. The CDR3 DNA reads TGTGCCAGCAGCCTTGGACAGAGTCGCACAGATACGCAGTATTTT.

This clone was detected a few times. The chain links TRBV2 to TRBJ2-7, with a possible D match to TRBD2 (5 bases). The CDR3 has 12 residues. Germline V lookup: CDR1 SNHLY, CDR2 FYNNEI. V lost 4 bases, J lost 7 bases, and 11 bases lay in between. The CDR3 coding sequence is TGTGCCAGCAGTGTCAGGACGGGGGAGCAGTACGTC. It is translated as CASSVRTGEQYV.

This clone was seen a few times. J is TRBJ2-7 and V is TRBV5-6; tentatively, D is TRBD2 (5 bases). Trimming cost V 4 bases and J 1 base, with 18 bases left between them. Germline CDR1 SGHDT, CDR2 YYEEEE. The CDR3 sequence is 16 residues long. For the CDR3, the DNA is TGTGCCAGCAGCGCCCAGGACTGGGTAGTGTCCTACGAGCAGTACGTC. It specifies CASSAQDWVVSYEQYV.

The chain joins TRBV5-4 to TRBJ2-5; 12 positions agree with TRBD1. The CDR3 covers 17 residues. V gave up 0 bases and J gave up 1 base; unmatched junction bases: 4. CDR1 is SGHNT and CDR2 is YYREEE in the germline V gene (reference sequence). This CDR3 is CASSLAGGQGAQETQYF. The CDR3 bases are TGTGCCAGCAGCTTGGCCGGGGGACAGGGGGCCCAAGAGACCCAGTACTTC.

This clone was recorded a few times. This chain links TRBV9 with TRBJ2-7, with TRBD1 as a possible D gene (6 bases). The CDR3 sequence is 16 residues long. CDR1 is SGDLS, CDR2 YYNGEE, per germline. Trimming took 0 bases from V and 5 from J, leaving 18 bases between them. This CDR3 reads CASSVVGSGRGHEQYV. DNA for the CDR3: TGTGCCAGCAGCGTAGTCGGTTCCGGCAGGGGTCACGAGCAGTACGTC.

Only a few counts were recorded for this clone. This sample includes further DNA sequences coding for the same CDR3. The chain is built from TRBV9 and TRBJ2-1, with TRBD2 matching 8 bases. Germline loops: CDR1 SGDLS, CDR2 YYNGEE. The CDR3 totals 15 residues. Trimming cost V 4 bases and J 0 bases; bases outside gene matches: 3. This chain's CDR3 is CASSPSGSSYNEQFF. CDR3 bases: TGTGCCAGCAGCCCAAGCGGGAGCTCCTACAATGAGCAGTTCTTC. Together with reference TRBV9 and TRBJ2-1, the CDR3 gives the full variable domain: DSGVTQTPKHLITATGQRVTLRCSPRSGDLSVYWYQQSLDQGLQFLIQYYNGEERAKGNILERFSAQQFPDLHSELNLSSLELGDSALYFCASSPSGSSYNEQFFGPGTRLTVL.

This sequence joins TRBV28 and TRBJ1-2; weak D call: TRBD1 (5 bases). The CDR3 length is 12 residues. Trimming pared 10 bases from V and 5 bases from J, leaving 14 bases between. Looked up from germline, CDR1 is MDHEN and CDR2 is SYDVKM. The CDR3 is CAIRTLTYGYTF. CDR3 nucleotide sequence: TGTGCCATCCGGACACTGACTTATGGCTACACCTTC.

This clone was recorded a few times. CDR3 bases: TGTGCCAGTAGTGGGCGAATGGGAGTGAACACTGAAGCTTTCTTT. Translation gives CASSGRMGVNTEAFF. This chain links TRBV19 with TRBJ1-1; D is ambiguous. The CDR3 runs to 15 residues. With 5 bases removed from V and 0 bases from J, the gap between germline ends came to 13 bases. Looked up from germline, CDR1 is LNHDA and CDR2 is SQIVND (reference sequence).

This clone was picked up one time. The rearrangement joins TRBV6-5 to TRBJ2-1, with D uncertain. The germline V gene encodes CDR1 MNHEY and CDR2 SVGAGI. Trimming took off 10 bases at V and 5 bases at J, with 12 bases between the two ends. The CDR3 totals 12 residues. CDR3 sequence reads: CANSNRNNEQFF. CDR3 nucleotide sequence: TGTGCCAACTCGAACAGAAACAATGAGCAGTTCTTC.

In its sample, this clone was seen a few times. V gene TRBV5-1 combines with J gene TRBJ2-5; TRBD2 might be the D (5 bases). Trimming shortened V by 5 bases and J by 0 bases, and 17 bases separated the two germline ends. Germline V gives CDR1 SGHRS, CDR2 YFSETQ. The CDR3 is 16 amino acids. CDR3 DNA: TGCGCCAGCAGTCCCGGCGGGTTAGGAAACCAAGAGACCCAGTACTTC. It translates to CASSPGGLGNQETQYF.

This clone was seen a few times. V is TRBV2 and J is TRBJ2-3; TRBD1 agrees at 7 bases. The CDR3 totals 15 residues. Looked up from germline, CDR1 is SNHLY and CDR2 is FYNNEI. With V trimmed by 8 bases and J by 1 base, 9 bases remained unmatched. CDR3 residues: CASSTDRTRTDTQYF. CDR3 coding DNA: TGTGCCAGCTCGACGGACAGGACCCGCACAGATACGCAGTATTTT. Full variable domain (missing parts from reference TRBV2 and TRBJ2-3): EPEVTQTPSHQVTQMGQEVILRCVPISNHLYFYWYRQILGQKVEFLVSFYNNEISEKSEIFDDQFSVERPDGSNFTLKIRSTKLEDSAMYFCASSTDRTRTDTQYFGPGTRLTVL.

The chain uses TRBV30 and TRBJ1-5, with a weak D call TRBD1 (5 bases). Trimming removed 5 bases from V and 5 bases from J, with 13 bases in between. CDR1 and CDR2 from the germline V gene are GTSNPN and SVGIG (reference sequence). CDR3 length equals 13 residues. CDR3 in DNA: TGTGCCTGGTCTAATGGAGGGGATCAGCCCCAGCATTTT. Translating gives CAWSNGGDQPQHF.